The 15 T cell receptor beta chains listed next were all sequenced from one sample in a study of beta chain features in type 1 diabetes. TCRB transcripts that were expressed got sequenced, as all of the isolated RNA had been reverse transcribed. TCRdb keeps only in-frame clones here, not all; method: immunoSEQ multiplex PCR. Here the sample spans about 900,000 clones, about a sixth being singletons. The sequencing sample was made of naive CD4+ T cells from blood. These receptor sequences come from a woman between 18 and 29 years old in good health.

The rearrangement joins TRBV25-1 to TRBJ1-1; D perhaps matches TRBD1 (6 bases). Germline CDR1 and CDR2: MGHDK and SYGVNS. The V end lost 4 bases, the J end lost 0 bases, and 12 bases lay between the germline ends. The CDR3 has 15 amino acids. Written as DNA, the CDR3 is TGTGCCAGCAGTGCCCGGACAGCGATGAACACTGAAGCTTTCTTT. Translating gives CASSARTAMNTEAFF.

The chain couples TRBV6-5 to TRBJ2-7; 9 bases line up with TRBD2. This CDR3 is built from 15 residues. Germline CDR1 and CDR2: MNHEY and SVGAGI. The junction had 9 bases not matched to a gene; V was cut back by 5 bases and J by 4 bases. CDR3 sequence reads: CASSARLAELYEQYF. CDR3 DNA sequence: TGTGCCAGCAGTGCTCGACTAGCGGAACTATACGAGCAGTACTTC.

The gene calls are TRBV28 and TRBJ2-1; D not resolved. With 4 bases removed from V and 10 bases from J, the gap between germline ends came to 5 bases. The CDR3 contains 10 residues. Germline V lookup: CDR1 MDHEN, CDR2 SYDVKM. As DNA, the CDR3 is TGTGCCAGCAGTTCTAAAGAGCAGTTCTTC. Translation: CASSSKEQFF.

There are a few counts of this clone. The V and J genes are TRBV5-6 and TRBJ2-5; 9 bases map to TRBD1. The V and J ends lost 7 bases and 2 bases, in that order; junction bases with no gene match: 6. The CDR3 is 14 residues long. Per germline, CDR1 SGHDT and CDR2 YYEEEE. CDR3 protein: CASQDRGGQETQYF. The DNA of the CDR3 is TGTGCCAGCCAGGACAGGGGCGGACAAGAGACCCAGTACTTC.

This chain connects TRBV5-1 to TRBJ1-4, with unresolved D. V lost 2 bases to trimming and J lost 0 bases, with 5 bases between them. The CDR3 is made up of 14 amino acids. Germline loops: CDR1 SGHRS, CDR2 YFSETQ. The CDR3 sequence is CASSFDSTNEKLFF. CDR3 in DNA: TGCGCCAGCAGCTTTGATTCAACTAATGAAAAACTGTTTTTT.

This clone has only a few counts. The chain is built from TRBV6-6 and TRBJ2-7; possibly TRBD1 for D (6 bases). V lost 6 bases and J lost 7, with 10 bases in between. There are 11 residues in the CDR3. In germline, CDR1 is MNHNY, CDR2 SVGAGI (reference sequence). In DNA form, the CDR3 reads TGTGCCAGCAGGCGCCAGGGGGAGCAGTACTTC. Protein: CASRRQGEQYF.

The rearrangement links TRBV6-5 to TRBJ1-5; the D is unclear. There are 12 residues in the CDR3. Trimming took 7 bases from V and 11 from J, leaving 15 bases between them. The germline gives CDR1 MNHEY, CDR2 SVGAGI. The CDR3 sequence is CASNGLDWAQHF. In DNA, the CDR3 is TGTGCCAGCAATGGGTTGGATTGGGCCCAGCATTTT.

The rearrangement links TRBV23-1 to TRBJ1-2; 7 bases are shared with TRBD1. TRBV23-1 is reported as an ORF; its role is uncertain. Unmatched junction bases numbered 20, after V lost 3 bases and J lost 7 bases. The CDR3 sequence is 18 residues long. The CDR3 reads CASSQAGGRGWSERGYTF. The CDR3 DNA sequence: TGCGCCAGCAGTCAGGCCGGCGGCAGGGGGTGGAGTGAGCGTGGCTACACCTTC.

The CDR3 loop reads CASSLGQGLGKLFF. In nucleotides, the CDR3 is TGTGCCAGCAGCTTGGGACAGGGGTTGGGAAAACTGTTTTTT. The V gene is TRBV5-4, the J gene TRBJ1-4; 8 bases are a match to TRBD1. The CDR3 contains 14 residues. Germline CDR1 reads SGHNT; CDR2 reads YYREEE (reference sequence). After removal of 0 bases from V and 10 bases from J, the junction contained 5 bases not matched to a gene.

This clone has only a few counts. The chain couples TRBV28 to TRBJ2-2; possibly TRBD2 for D (5 bases). CDR3 size: 16 residues. Trimming removed 5 bases at V and 1 base at J, with 14 bases between. Looked up from germline, CDR1 is MDHEN and CDR2 is SYDVKM. CDR3 sequence (DNA): TGTGCCAGCAGTCCATCGCGGACTGGGAACACCGGGGAGCTGTTTTTT. It specifies CASSPSRTGNTGELFF.

CDR3 amino acids: CASSLQDTTYEQYF. The CDR3 DNA sequence: TGTGCCAGCAGCTTACAGGACACCACCTACGAGCAGTACTTC. V gene TRBV13 combines with J gene TRBJ2-7; D may be TRBD1 (5 bases). This CDR3 has 14 amino acids. Trimming took 2 bases from V and 2 from J, leaving 10 bases between them. CDR1 PRHDT and CDR2 FYEKMQ come from the germline V gene (reference sequence).

The rearrangement uses TRBV6-6 and TRBJ1-4; no clear D gene. Between the trimmed V and J ends, which lost 2 bases and 8 bases, there was a span of 6 bases. The CDR3 covers 12 residues. Germline lookup yields CDR1 MNHNY and CDR2 SVGAGI (reference sequence). The CDR3: CASSYRFEKLFF. The DNA for the CDR3 is TGTGCCAGCAGTTACAGGTTCGAAAAACTGTTTTTT.

DNA of the CDR3: TGTGCCAGCAGTCATAAAGAGACCCAGTACTTC. It specifies CASSHKETQYF. The chain employs TRBV2 and TRBJ2-5; D unresolved. CDR1 SNHLY and CDR2 FYNNEI come from the germline V gene. This CDR3 spans 11 amino acids. V gave up 5 bases and J gave up 3 bases, with 4 bases separating them.

This sequence joins TRBV13 and TRBJ2-3; TRBD1 aligns across 8 bases. The CDR3 has 15 amino acids. The V and J ends lost 0 bases and 4 bases, in that order; junction bases with no gene match: 3. Germline CDR1 and CDR2: PRHDT and FYEKMQ (reference sequence). Here the CDR3 reads CASSLGDRDPDTQYF. Written as DNA, the CDR3 is TGTGCCAGCAGCTTAGGGGACAGGGACCCAGATACGCAGTATTTT.

This rearrangement joins TRBV5-6 to TRBJ1-5; D is ambiguous. Trimming shortened V by 1 base and J by 4 bases, and 15 bases separated the two germline ends. The CDR3 length is 16 residues. Per germline, CDR1 SGHDT and CDR2 YYEEEE. For the CDR3, the DNA is TGTGCCAGCAGCTTGAGGATTTGGCAATCAAATCAGCCCCAGCATTTT. Translation gives CASSLRIWQSNQPQHF.